The clone carrying this T cell receptor beta chain was counted a few times. From germline, CDR1 is SGHRS and CDR2 YFSETQ. This CDR3 comprises 15 residues. V was trimmed by 1 base and J by 4 bases, leaving 14 bases between them. The record originates from a study of blood T cells in healthy people across ages. Next came a second PCR, run for about 7 to 12 cycles, which used a sample-barcoded 5' primer along with a J-beta primer mix. TCRdb re-called the 5' RACE reads with MiXCR, one entry per CDR3 protein. Among over 500,000 distinct CDR3 sequences, roughly half were seen once, and the ten largest hold about 13%.

The chain links TRBV5-1 to TRBJ2-5; the D call may be TRBD1 or TRBD2 (6 bases each). The clonotype comes from a woman of 80 years or more in good health. Source material: blood. The CDR3 nucleotides read TGCGCCAGCAGCTTGAGTAGGGGGGCTGCAGAGACCCAGTACTTC. It specifies CASSLSRGAAETQYF.